This section outlines one T cell receptor (beta chain) sequence together with its context. What it recognizes is unknown. This entry comes from a study of cytomegalovirus exposure and HLA in healthy donors. PCR primers comprised 60 Vbeta and 13 Jbeta primers. Sequenced by immunoSEQ multiplex PCR; TCRdb stores in-frame clones only, minus some. The data hold about 97,000 clones, with roughly a tenth observed a single time. Broader study findings: A later analysis reportedly identified an Asian-associated ancestry cluster as carrying fewer N-insertions than the roughly 700-donor mean. Researchers counted around 170 TCR beta chains as cytomegalovirus-associated. Analyses of presence and absence presupposed an approximately uniform sequencing depth across donors.

The ends were cut back, 5 bases at V and 0 bases at J, with 16 bases in the middle. CDR1 and CDR2 from the germline V gene are MGHDK and SYGVNS. The length of the CDR3 is 16 residues. Sequenced sample: PBMCs. The V gene is TRBV25-1, the J gene TRBJ2-5; possible D gene TRBD2, 6 bases. The sequence came from a man aged 50 to 60 in good health and CMV-seropositive. CDR3 bases: TGTGCCAGCAGTCTTGGCGGGAACCAGTACCAAGAGACCCAGTACTTC. Translating gives CASSLGGNQYQETQYF.